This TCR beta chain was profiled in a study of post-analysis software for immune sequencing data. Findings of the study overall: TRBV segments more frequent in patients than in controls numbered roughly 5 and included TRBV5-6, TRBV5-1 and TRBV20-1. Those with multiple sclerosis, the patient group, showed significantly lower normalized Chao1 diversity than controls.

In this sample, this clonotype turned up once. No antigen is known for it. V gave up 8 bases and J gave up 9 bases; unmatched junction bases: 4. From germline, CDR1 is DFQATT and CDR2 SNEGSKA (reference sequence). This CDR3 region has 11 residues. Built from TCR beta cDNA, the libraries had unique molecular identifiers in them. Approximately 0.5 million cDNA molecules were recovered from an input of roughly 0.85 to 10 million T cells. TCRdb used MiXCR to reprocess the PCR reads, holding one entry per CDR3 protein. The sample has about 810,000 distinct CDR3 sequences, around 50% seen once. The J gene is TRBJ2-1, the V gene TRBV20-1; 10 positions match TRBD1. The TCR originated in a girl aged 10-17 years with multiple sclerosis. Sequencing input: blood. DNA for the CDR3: TGCAGTCCCGACAGGGGGCTTGAGCAGTTCTTC. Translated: CSPDRGLEQFF.